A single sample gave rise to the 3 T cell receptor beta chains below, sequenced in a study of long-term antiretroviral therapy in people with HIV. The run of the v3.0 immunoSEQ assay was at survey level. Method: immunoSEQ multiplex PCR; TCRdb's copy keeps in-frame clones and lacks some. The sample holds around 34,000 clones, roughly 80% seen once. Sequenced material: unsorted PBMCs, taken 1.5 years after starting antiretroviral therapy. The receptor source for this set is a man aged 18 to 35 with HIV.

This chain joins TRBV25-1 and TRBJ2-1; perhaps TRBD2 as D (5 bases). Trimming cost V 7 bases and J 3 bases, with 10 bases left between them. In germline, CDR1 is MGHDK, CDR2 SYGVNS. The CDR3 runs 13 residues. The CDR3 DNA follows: TGTGCCAGCACCGGGATTTTCTACAATGAGCAGTTCTTC. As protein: CASTGIFYNEQFF.

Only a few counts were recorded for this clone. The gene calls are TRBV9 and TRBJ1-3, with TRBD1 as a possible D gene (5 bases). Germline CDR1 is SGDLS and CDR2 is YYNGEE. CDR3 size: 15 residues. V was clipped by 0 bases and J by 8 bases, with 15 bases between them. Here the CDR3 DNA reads TGTGCCAGCAGCGTAGGGTCCCCAGGGCTGGACACCATATATTTT. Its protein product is CASSVGSPGLDTIYF.

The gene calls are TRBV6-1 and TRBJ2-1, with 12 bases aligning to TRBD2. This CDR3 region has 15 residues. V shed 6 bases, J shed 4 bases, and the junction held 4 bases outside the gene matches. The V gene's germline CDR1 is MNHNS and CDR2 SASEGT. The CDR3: CASRLAGGSYNEQFF. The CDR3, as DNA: TGTGCCAGCAGACTAGCGGGAGGTTCTTACAATGAGCAGTTCTTC.